This T cell receptor (beta chain) comes out of a study of shared clonotypes between healthy human individuals. Data came from immunoSEQ multiplex PCR; TCRdb stores just in-frame clones and leaves some out. The sample includes 400,000 or so clones, about 96% seen only once; the top ten take about 0.32%. With regard to this clone: Its antigen is unknown.

This CDR3 is built from 13 residues. The germline V gene encodes CDR1 SGHTA and CDR2 FQGNSA. V was shortened by 1 base and J by 4 bases, with 5 bases between the two germline ends. Study conclusions and caveats: The expectation was that sequencing depth would affect clonotype sharing among donors.

The specimen sequenced was memory CD8+ T cells sorted from blood. Subset indicated: CD45RO+ cells pooled with CCR7-negative TemRA cells. The TCR sequence derives from a young man in good health. The chain links TRBV7-2 to TRBJ2-1, with no clear D. The CDR3 loop reads CASSLDPYNEQFF. In DNA, the CDR3 is TGTGCCAGCAGCTTAGACCCTTACAATGAGCAGTTCTTC.